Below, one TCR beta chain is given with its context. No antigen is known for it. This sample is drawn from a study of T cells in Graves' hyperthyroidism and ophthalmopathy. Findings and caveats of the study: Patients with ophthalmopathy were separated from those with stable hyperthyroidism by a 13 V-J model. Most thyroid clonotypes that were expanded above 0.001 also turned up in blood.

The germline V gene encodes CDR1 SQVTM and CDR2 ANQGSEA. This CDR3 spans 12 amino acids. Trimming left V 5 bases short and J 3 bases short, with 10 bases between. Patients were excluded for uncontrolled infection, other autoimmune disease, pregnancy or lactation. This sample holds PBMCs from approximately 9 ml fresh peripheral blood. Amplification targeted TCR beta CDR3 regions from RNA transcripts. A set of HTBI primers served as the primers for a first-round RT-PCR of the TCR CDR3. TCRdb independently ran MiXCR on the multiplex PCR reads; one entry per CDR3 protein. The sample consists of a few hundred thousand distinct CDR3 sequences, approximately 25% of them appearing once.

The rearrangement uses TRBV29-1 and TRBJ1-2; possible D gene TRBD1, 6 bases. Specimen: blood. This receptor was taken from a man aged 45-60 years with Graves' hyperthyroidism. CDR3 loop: CSVPTGYYGYTF. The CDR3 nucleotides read TGCAGCGTTCCAACAGGGTACTATGGCTACACCTTC. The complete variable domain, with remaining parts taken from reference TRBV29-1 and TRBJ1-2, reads SAVISQKPSRDICQRGTSLTIQCQVDSQVTMMFWYRQQPGQSLTLIATANQGSEATYESGFVIDKFPISRPNLTFSTLTVSNMSPEDSSIYLCSVPTGYYGYTFGSGTRLTVV.